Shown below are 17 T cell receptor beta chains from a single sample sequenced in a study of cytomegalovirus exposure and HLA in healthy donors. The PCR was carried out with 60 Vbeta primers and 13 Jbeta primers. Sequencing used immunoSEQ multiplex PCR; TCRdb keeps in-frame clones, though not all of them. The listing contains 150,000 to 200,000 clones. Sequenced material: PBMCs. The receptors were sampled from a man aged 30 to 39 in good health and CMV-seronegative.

CDR3 protein: CASSHQNRGRGTGELFF. The CDR3 nucleotides read TGCGCCAGCAGCCATCAGAACAGGGGGCGCGGCACCGGGGAGCTGTTTTTT. The rearrangement uses TRBV4-1 and TRBJ2-2; TRBD1 matches at 9 bases. Trimming took 3 bases from V and 4 from J; bases not matched to a gene: 9. This CDR3 contains 17 residues. The germline V gene encodes CDR1 MGHRA and CDR2 YSYEKL.

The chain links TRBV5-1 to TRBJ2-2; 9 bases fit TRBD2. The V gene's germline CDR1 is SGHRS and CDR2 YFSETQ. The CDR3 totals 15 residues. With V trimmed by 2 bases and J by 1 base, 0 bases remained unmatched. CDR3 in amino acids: CASSFSGGNTGELFF. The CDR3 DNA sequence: TGCGCCAGCAGCTTTAGCGGGGGGAACACCGGGGAGCTGTTTTTT. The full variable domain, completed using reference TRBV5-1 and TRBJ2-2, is KAGVTQTPRYLIKTRGQQVTLSCSPISGHRSVSWYQQTPGQGLQFLFEYFSETQRNKGNFPGRFSGRQFSNSRSEMNVSTLELGDSALYLCASSFSGGNTGELFFGEGSRLTVL.

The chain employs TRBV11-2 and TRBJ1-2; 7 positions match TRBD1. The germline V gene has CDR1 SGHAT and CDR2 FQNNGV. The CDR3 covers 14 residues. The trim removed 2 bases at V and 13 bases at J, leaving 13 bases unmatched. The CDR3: CASSLSDRIGVGTF. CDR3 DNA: TGTGCCAGCAGCTTATCGGACAGGATCGGAGTAGGCACCTTC.

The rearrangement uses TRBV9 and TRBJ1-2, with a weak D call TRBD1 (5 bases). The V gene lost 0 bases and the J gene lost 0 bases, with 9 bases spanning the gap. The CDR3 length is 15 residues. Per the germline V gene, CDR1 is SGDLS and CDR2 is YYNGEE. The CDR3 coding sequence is TGTGCCAGCAGCGTAGCGACAGCGCCTAACTATGGCTACACCTTC. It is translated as CASSVATAPNYGYTF.

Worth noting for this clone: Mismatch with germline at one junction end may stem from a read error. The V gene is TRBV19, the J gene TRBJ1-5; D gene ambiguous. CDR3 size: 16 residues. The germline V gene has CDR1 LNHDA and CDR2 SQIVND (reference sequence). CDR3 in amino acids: CASSNRNGASNQPQHF. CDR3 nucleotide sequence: TGTGCCAGTAGTAATCGGAACGGTGCTAGCAATCAACCCCAGCATTTT.

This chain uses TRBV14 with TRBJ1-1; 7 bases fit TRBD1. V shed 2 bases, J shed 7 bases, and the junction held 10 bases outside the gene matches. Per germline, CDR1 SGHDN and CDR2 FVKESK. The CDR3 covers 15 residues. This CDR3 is CASSQKQGFANEAFF. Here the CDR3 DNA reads TGTGCCAGCAGCCAAAAACAGGGGTTTGCCAATGAAGCTTTCTTT.

CDR3 sequence reads: CASSSTPGTYEQYF. The DNA for the CDR3 is TGTGCCAGCAGCTCGACTCCAGGGACCTACGAGCAGTACTTC. The chain has TRBV7-9 and TRBJ2-7; a possible D gene is TRBD1 (5 bases). V gave up 4 bases and J gave up 2 bases, with 12 bases separating them. CDR1 is SEHNR and CDR2 is FQNEAQ in the germline V gene (reference sequence). The CDR3 sequence is 14 residues long.

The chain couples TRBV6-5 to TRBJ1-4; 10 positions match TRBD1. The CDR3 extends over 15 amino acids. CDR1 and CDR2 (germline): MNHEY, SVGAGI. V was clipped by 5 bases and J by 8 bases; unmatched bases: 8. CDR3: CASSLGTGEFEKLFF. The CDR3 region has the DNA TGTGCCAGCAGTCTAGGGACAGGGGAGTTCGAAAAACTGTTTTTT.

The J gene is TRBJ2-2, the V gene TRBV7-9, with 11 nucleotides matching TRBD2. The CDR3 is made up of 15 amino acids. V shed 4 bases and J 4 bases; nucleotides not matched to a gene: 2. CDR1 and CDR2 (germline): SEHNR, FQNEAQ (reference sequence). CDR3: CASSSGTSGTGELFF. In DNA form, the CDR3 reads TGTGCCAGCAGCTCCGGGACTAGCGGCACCGGGGAGCTGTTTTTT.

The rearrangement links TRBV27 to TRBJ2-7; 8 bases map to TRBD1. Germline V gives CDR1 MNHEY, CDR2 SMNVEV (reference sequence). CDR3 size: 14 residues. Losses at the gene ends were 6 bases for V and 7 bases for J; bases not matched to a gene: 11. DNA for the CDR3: TGTGCCAGCAGCCCTGGGACAGGCGTCCGGGAGCAGTACTTC. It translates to CASSPGTGVREQYF.

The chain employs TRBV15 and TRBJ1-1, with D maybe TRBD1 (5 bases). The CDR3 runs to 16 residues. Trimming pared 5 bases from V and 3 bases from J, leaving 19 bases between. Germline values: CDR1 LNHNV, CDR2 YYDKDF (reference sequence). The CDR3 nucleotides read TGTGCCACCAGCCCGAACCCGGGCCTAGGGGACACTGAAGCTTTCTTT. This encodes CATSPNPGLGDTEAFF.

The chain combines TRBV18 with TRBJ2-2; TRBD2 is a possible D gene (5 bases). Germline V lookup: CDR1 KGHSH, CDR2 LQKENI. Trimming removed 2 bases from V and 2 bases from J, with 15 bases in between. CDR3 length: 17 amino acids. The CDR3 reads CASSPNGIRGNTGELFF. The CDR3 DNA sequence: TGTGCCAGCTCACCAAATGGGATTCGGGGTAACACCGGGGAGCTGTTTTTT.

The CDR3 here is CASSYQGALGNTIYF. Here the CDR3 DNA reads TGTGCCAGCAGCTACCAGGGGGCCCTCGGAAACACCATATATTTT. J is TRBJ1-3 and V is TRBV7-2, with 8 bases fitting TRBD1. The CDR3 runs to 15 residues. Germline-derived CDR1 and CDR2 are SGHTA and FQGNSA. Germline trimming cut 4 bases from V and 4 bases from J; bases unmatched to any gene: 6. Filled out from reference TRBV7-2 and TRBJ1-3, the complete variable domain reads GAGVSQSPSNKVTEKGKDVELRCDPISGHTALYWYRQSLGQGLEFLIYFQGNSAPDKSGLPSDRFSAERTGGSVSTLTIQRTQQEDSAVYLCASSYQGALGNTIYFGEGSWLTVV.

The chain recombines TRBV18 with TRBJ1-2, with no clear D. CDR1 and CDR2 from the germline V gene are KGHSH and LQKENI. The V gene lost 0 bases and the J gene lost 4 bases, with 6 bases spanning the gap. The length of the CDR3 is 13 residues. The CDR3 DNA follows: TGTGCCAGCTCACCACCTTCGGGCTATGGCTACACCTTC. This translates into CASSPPSGYGYTF.

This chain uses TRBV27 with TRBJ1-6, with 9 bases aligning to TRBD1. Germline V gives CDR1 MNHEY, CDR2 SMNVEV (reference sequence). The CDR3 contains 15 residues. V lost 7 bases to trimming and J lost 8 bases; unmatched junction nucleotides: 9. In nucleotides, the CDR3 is TGTGCCAGCAAGTCGGCCGGGACAGGGTATTCACCCCTCCACTTT. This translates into CASKSAGTGYSPLHF.

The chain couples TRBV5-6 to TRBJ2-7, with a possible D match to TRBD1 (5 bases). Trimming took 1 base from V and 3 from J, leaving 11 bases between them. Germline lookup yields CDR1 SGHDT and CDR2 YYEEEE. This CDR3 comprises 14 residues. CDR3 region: CASSLRGAVYEQYF. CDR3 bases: TGTGCCAGCAGCTTGCGTGGGGCTGTCTACGAGCAGTACTTC.

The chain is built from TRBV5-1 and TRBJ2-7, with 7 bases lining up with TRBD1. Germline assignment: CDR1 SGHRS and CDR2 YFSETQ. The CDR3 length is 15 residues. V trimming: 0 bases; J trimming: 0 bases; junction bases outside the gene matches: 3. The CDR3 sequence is CASSLDAGGSYEQYF. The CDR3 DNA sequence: TGCGCCAGCAGCTTGGATGCAGGGGGCTCCTACGAGCAGTACTTC.